Listed below are T cell receptor beta chains from one sample, sequenced in a study of read filtering for tumor transcriptome and immune sequencing. MiXCR was run by TCRdb on the reads, yielding one entry per CDR3 protein. The repertoire holds roughly 90,000 distinct CDR3 sequences, 20% to 25% seen once, with about an eighth in the top ten. The sample was a population of CD138-negative cells sorted from bone marrow. The receptors come from a donor aged 40 or over with multiple myeloma. Both conserved end residues are part of each CDR3. The D gene is left open where the match is weak. Expanded clones get a size class; other rows say once, few or many, or leave the size out.

D | size | J | V | CDR3 | DNA
- | many | TRBJ2-1 | TRBV9 | CASSVAGTITYNEQFF | TGTGCCAGCAGCGTAGCCGGGACAATCACCTACAATGAGCAGTTCTTC
TRBD1 | - | TRBJ1-1 | TRBV11-3 | CVSSLGTGRAEVFF | TGTGTCAGCAGCCTTGGGACAGGGAGGGCTGAAGTTTTCTTT
TRBD2 | - | TRBJ2-3 | TRBV2 | CASSGGASGGATSTDTQYF | TGTGCCAGCAGCGGGGGAGCTAGCGGGGGAGCAACTAGCACAGATACGCAGTATTTT
- | many | TRBJ2-5 | TRBV5-5 | CASSLEVDQETQYF | TGTGCCAGCAGCTTGGAGGTTGATCAAGAGACCCAGTACTTC
TRBD2 | - | TRBJ2-5 | TRBV3-1 | CASRGLAGTETQYF | TGTGCCAGCAGAGGACTAGCGGGGACCGAGACCCAGTACTTC
TRBD1 | - | TRBJ1-1 | TRBV7-2 | CASSLWGQGNTEAFF | TGTGCCAGCAGCTTATGGGGACAGGGGAACACTGAAGCTTTCTTT
- | many | TRBJ2-3 | TRBV2 | CASSYWTSTDTQYF | TGTGCCAGCAGTTACTGGACTAGCACAGATACGCAGTATTTT
- | many | TRBJ2-2 | TRBV11-1 | CASSWNTGELFF | TGTGCCAGCAGCTGGAACACCGGGGAGCTGTTTTTT
TRBD2 | many | TRBJ2-1 | TRBV7-3 | CASSTGLAGDEQFF | TGTGCCAGCAGTACGGGACTAGCGGGGGACGAGCAGTTCTTC
TRBD2 | many | TRBJ2-3 | TRBV29-1 | CSTGGVKAQYF | TGCAGCACGGGGGGGGTGAAGGCGCAGTATTTT
TRBD1 | many | TRBJ2-3 | TRBV29-1 | CSAAGGPVITQYF | TGCAGCGCCGCAGGGGGCCCGGTCATTACGCAGTATTTT
- | - | TRBJ2-3 | TRBV21-1 | CASSKIGPGVGRADTQYF | TGTGCCAGCAGCAAAATCGGGCCGGGCGTCGGGCGCGCAGATACGCAGTATTTT
- | many | TRBJ2-7 | TRBV14 | CASSSTVHYEQYF | TGTGCCAGCAGCTCGACAGTACACTACGAGCAGTACTTC
- | - | TRBJ1-4 | TRBV12-2 | CASRLLPVMKNCFF | -
TRBD2 | - | TRBJ2-1 | TRBV12-3/TRBV12-4 | CSSTLRLAGTGEQFF | TGTTCCAGCACTTTAAGGTTAGCGGGGACCGGAGAGCAGTTCTTC
- | - | TRBJ2-2 | TRBV5-5 | CASRGDTGELFF | TGTGCCAGCAGGGGGGACACCGGGGAGCTGTTTTTT